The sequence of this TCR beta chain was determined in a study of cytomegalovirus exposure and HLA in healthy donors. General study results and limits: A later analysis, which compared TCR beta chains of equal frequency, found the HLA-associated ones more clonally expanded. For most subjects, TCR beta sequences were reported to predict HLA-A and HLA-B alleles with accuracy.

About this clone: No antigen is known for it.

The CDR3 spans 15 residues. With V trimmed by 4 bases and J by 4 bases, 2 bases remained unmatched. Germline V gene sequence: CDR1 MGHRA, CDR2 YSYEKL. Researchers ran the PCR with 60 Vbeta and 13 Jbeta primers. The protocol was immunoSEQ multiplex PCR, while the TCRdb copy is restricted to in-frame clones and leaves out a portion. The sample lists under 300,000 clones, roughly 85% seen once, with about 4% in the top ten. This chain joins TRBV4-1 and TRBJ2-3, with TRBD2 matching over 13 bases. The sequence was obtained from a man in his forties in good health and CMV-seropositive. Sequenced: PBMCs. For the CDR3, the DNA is TGCGCCAGCAGCCGGACTAGCGGGAGTTCAGATACGCAGTATTTT. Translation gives CASSRTSGSSDTQYF.